Listed here are 27 T cell receptor beta chains from one sample, sequenced in a study of blood T cell repertoires in COVID-19. Assay used: immunoSEQ multiplex PCR; TCRdb lists only in-frame clones, some missing. The sample holds over 55,000 clones, roughly 87% seen once. Specimen: peripheral blood. These receptors were collected from a woman older than 75 with COVID-19, enrolled during active disease.

The rearrangement joins TRBV19 to TRBJ2-1, with 7 bases matching TRBD1. CDR3 length: 15 amino acids. CDR1 is LNHDA, CDR2 SQIVND, per germline (reference sequence). J gave up 7 bases and V 1 base, and 7 bases lay outside the gene matches. Written as DNA, the CDR3 is TGTGCCAGTAGTATAGTGGCAGGGGGTCGGAATGAGCAGTTCTTC. Its translation is CASSIVAGGRNEQFF. Filled out from reference TRBV19 and TRBJ2-1, the complete variable domain reads DGGITQSPKYLFRKEGQNVTLSCEQNLNHDAMYWYRQDPGQGLRLIYYSQIVNDFQKGDIAEGYSVSREKKESFPLTVTSAQKNPTAFYLCASSIVAGGRNEQFFGPGTRLTVL.

The chain has TRBV3-1 (or the pseudogene TRBV3-2) and TRBJ1-4; TRBD1 might be the D (5 bases). The CDR3 is 15 residues long. The V end lost 4 bases, the J end lost 5 bases, and 14 bases lay between the germline ends. The V gene's germline CDR1 is LGHDT and CDR2 YNNKEL (reference sequence). The CDR3 DNA follows: TGTGCCAGCAGCCGGACAAGGGGAATAAATGAAAAACTGTTTTTT. It specifies CASSRTRGINEKLFF.

This chain connects TRBV6-2 or TRBV6-3 to TRBJ2-5, with 10 bases matching TRBD2. Trimming cost V 4 bases and J 6 bases; bases outside gene matches: 8. Per germline, CDR1 MNHEY and CDR2 SVGEGT. The CDR3 sequence is 15 residues long. CDR3 region: CASSSVISGGKTQYF. The DNA of the CDR3 is TGTGCCAGCAGTTCGGTAATTAGCGGGGGGAAGACCCAGTACTTC.

V gene TRBV6-5 combines with J gene TRBJ1-4; tentative D call: TRBD1 (5 bases). V lost 7 bases, J lost 4 bases, and 10 bases lay in between. CDR3 length: 13 residues. Germline CDR1 reads MNHEY; CDR2 reads SVGAGI. CDR3 region: CASTGHVNEKLFF. CDR3 DNA: TGTGCCAGCACCGGACACGTTAATGAAAAACTGTTTTTT.

The CDR3 loop reads CASTYSQGYGYTF. In nucleotides, the CDR3 is TGTGCCAGTACGTACAGTCAAGGCTATGGCTACACCTTC. V and J are TRBV19 and TRBJ1-2; D is undetermined. Deletions cut 7 bases from V and 4 bases from J, with 13 bases between. From germline, CDR1 is LNHDA and CDR2 SQIVND (reference sequence). CDR3 size: 13 residues.

This rearrangement joins TRBV20-1 to TRBJ2-3, with D hard to call. CDR3 size: 11 residues. Germline V gene data show CDR1 as DFQATT and CDR2 as SNEGSKA (reference sequence). V dropped 4 bases and J dropped 2 bases, with 4 bases sitting between them. The CDR3 here is CSATHTDTQYF. DNA of the CDR3: TGCAGTGCTACACACACAGATACGCAGTATTTT.

V usage is TRBV10-3 and J usage is TRBJ1-3; 8 bases match TRBD1. After removal of 8 bases from V and 0 bases from J, the junction contained 15 bases not matched to a gene. The CDR3 is 18 amino acids. Germline V CDR1 and CDR2: ENHRY, SYGVKD. In DNA form, the CDR3 reads TGTGCCATCCGGAAGGGCCTGGGACAGGACGCCTCTGGAAACACCATATATTTT. Its protein product is CAIRKGLGQDASGNTIYF.

The V gene is TRBV27, the J gene TRBJ2-3; possible D gene TRBD1, 7 bases. Germline V gene lookup returns CDR1 MNHEY and CDR2 SMNVEV (reference sequence). The CDR3 covers 15 residues. V lost 6 bases and J lost 5, with 18 bases in between. The CDR3 loop reads CASRGLYQGGDTQYF. The CDR3 DNA is TGTGCCAGCAGGGGCCTGTACCAGGGGGGAGATACGCAGTATTTT.

V and J are TRBV10-3 and TRBJ1-2, with no clear D. Germline CDR1 ENHRY, CDR2 SYGVKD. There are 12 residues in the CDR3. Trimming cost V 7 bases and J 4 bases, with 10 bases left between them. The CDR3 DNA reads TGTGCCATCATGGGTGGCGGCTATGGCTACACCTTC. Translation: CAIMGGGYGYTF.

The chain couples TRBV10-3 to TRBJ2-2, with 9 nucleotides matching TRBD2. The CDR3 contains 16 residues. The V segment lost 5 bases and the J segment 0 bases; nucleotides outside the gene matches: 4. Germline lookup yields CDR1 ENHRY and CDR2 SYGVKD. The CDR3 here is CAISLRGGSNTGELFF. The DNA of the CDR3 is TGTGCCATCAGTTTGCGGGGGGGTTCGAACACCGGGGAGCTGTTTTTT.

The rearrangement uses TRBV2 and TRBJ2-7, with TRBD1 matching over 10 bases. This CDR3 spans 13 amino acids. The V gene's germline CDR1 is SNHLY and CDR2 FYNNEI. The trim removed 7 bases at V and 6 bases at J, leaving 6 bases unmatched. CDR3 in amino acids: CASTGQGIGEQYF. The CDR3 DNA sequence: TGTGCCAGCACGGGACAGGGGATCGGCGAGCAGTACTTC.

The V gene is TRBV15, the J gene TRBJ1-4; D remains unclear. The CDR3 extends over 14 amino acids. Germline CDR1 reads LNHNV; CDR2 reads YYDKDF (reference sequence). The V end lost 1 base, the J end lost 8 bases, and 11 bases lay between the germline ends. CDR3 DNA: TGTGCCACCAGCAGAGTTAACAGAGACGAAAAACTGTTTTTT. It specifies CATSRVNRDEKLFF. Variable domain in full (rest from reference TRBV15 and TRBJ1-4): DAMVIQNPRYQVTQFGKPVTLSCSQTLNHNVMYWYQQKSSQAPKLLFHYYDKDFNNEADTPDNFQSRRPNTSFCFLDIRSPGLGDTAMYLCATSRVNRDEKLFFGSGTQLSVL.

V usage is TRBV3-1 (or the pseudogene TRBV3-2) and J usage is TRBJ1-2, with D unclear. There are 14 residues in the CDR3. The germline gives CDR1 LGHDT, CDR2 YNNKEL (reference sequence). V gave up 0 bases and J gave up 5 bases, with 10 bases separating them. CDR3 bases: TGTGCCAGCAGCCAAGAAGAAACTCTGTATGGCTACACCTTC. It is translated as CASSQEETLYGYTF.

This clone was recorded once. The genes are TRBV6-6 and TRBJ2-7, with 9 bases that match TRBD2. The CDR3 sequence is 17 residues long. CDR1 MNHNY and CDR2 SVGAGI come from the germline V gene (reference sequence). Trimming removed 5 bases from V and 1 base from J; junction bases left unmatched: 12. The CDR3: CASSQPPRLAESYEQYF. The CDR3 nucleotides read TGTGCCAGCAGTCAACCGCCCCGACTAGCGGAATCCTACGAGCAGTACTTC.

The chain employs TRBV6-6 and TRBJ1-1; D is possibly TRBD1 (6 bases). The CDR3 length is 17 residues. Germline V gene lookup returns CDR1 MNHNY and CDR2 SVGAGI (reference sequence). V gave up 5 bases and J gave up 3 bases, with 22 bases separating them. This CDR3 is CASSPGQTIRVDTEAFF. CDR3 bases: TGTGCCAGCAGTCCTGGACAGACCATTCGCGTGGACACTGAAGCTTTCTTT.

The chain has TRBV7-9 and TRBJ2-3; possible D gene TRBD2, 5 bases. Germline V gene data show CDR1 as SEHNR and CDR2 as FQNEAQ (reference sequence). V shed 1 base and J shed 2 bases, with 13 bases lying between them. This CDR3 has 16 residues. CDR3 loop: CASSLGRGGITDTQYF. The CDR3 nucleotides read TGTGCCAGCAGCTTAGGACGGGGTGGCATCACAGATACGCAGTATTTT. Variable domain in full (rest from reference TRBV7-9 and TRBJ2-3): DTGVSQNPRHKITKRGQNVTFRCDPISEHNRLYWYRQTLGQGPEFLTYFQNEAQLEKSRLLSDRFSAERPKGSFSTLEIQRTEQGDSAMYLCASSLGRGGITDTQYFGPGTRLTVL.

The rearrangement joins TRBV7-9 to TRBJ1-5; D is possibly TRBD1 (6 bases). The germline V gene encodes CDR1 SEHNR and CDR2 FQNEAQ (reference sequence). The CDR3 has 15 amino acids. Between the trimmed V and J ends, which lost 5 bases and 3 bases, there was a span of 14 bases. The CDR3 protein is CASSIAAGDNQPQHF. The CDR3 DNA reads TGTGCCAGCAGCATTGCAGCAGGGGACAATCAGCCCCAGCATTTT.

The chain couples TRBV18 to TRBJ1-6, with D perhaps matching TRBD1 (5 bases). The CDR3 has 17 residues. Germline values: CDR1 KGHSH, CDR2 LQKENI. V was trimmed by 6 bases and J by 7 bases, leaving 22 bases between them. CDR3 sequence: CASSPLTPRGGNSPLHF. CDR3 DNA: TGTGCCAGCTCGCCCCTCACTCCGAGGGGAGGAAATTCACCCCTCCACTTT. Drawing the rest from reference TRBV18 and TRBJ1-6, the complete variable domain is NAGVMQNPRHLVRRRGQEARLRCSPMKGHSHVYWYRQLPEEGLKFMVYLQKENIIDESGMPKERFSAEFPKEGPSILRIQQVVRGDSAAYFCASSPLTPRGGNSPLHFGNGTRLTVT.

The V and J genes are TRBV9 and TRBJ1-4; 11 nucleotides align to TRBD1. The CDR3 totals 16 residues. V gave up 0 bases and J gave up 7 bases; unmatched junction bases: 5. Germline CDR1 is SGDLS and CDR2 is YYNGEE. This CDR3 reads CASSVGTGGAGEKLFF. CDR3 nucleotides: TGTGCCAGCAGCGTAGGGACAGGGGGCGCGGGTGAAAAACTGTTTTTT.

V and J are TRBV5-6 and TRBJ1-6, with D possibly matching TRBD1 (6 bases). The V end lost 4 bases, the J end lost 14 bases, and 10 bases lay between the germline ends. This CDR3 is 11 amino acids long. Germline lookup yields CDR1 SGHDT and CDR2 YYEEEE. The CDR3 region is CASSGGLSLHF. The CDR3 nucleotides are TGTGCCAGCAGCGGGGGCCTTTCCCTCCACTTT.

In nucleotides, the CDR3 is TGTGCCAGCAGCCCAGTGGGGCGGCCCCCGTGGACCGGGGAGCTGTTTTTT. Translation gives CASSPVGRPPWTGELFF. The chain uses TRBV7-7 and TRBJ2-2; D might be TRBD1 (5 bases). Germline CDR1 and CDR2: SSHAT and FNYEAQ (reference sequence). The CDR3 is made up of 17 amino acids. Trimming pared 5 bases from V and 5 bases from J, leaving 21 bases between.

This chain connects TRBV12-3 or TRBV12-4 to TRBJ2-7; D might be TRBD1 (5 bases). CDR3 length: 12 amino acids. The V and J ends lost 3 bases and 4 bases respectively, with 7 bases between them. DNA for the CDR3: TGTGCCAGCAGTTTTTCAGGGTACGAGCAGTACTTC. Translation: CASSFSGYEQYF.

The CDR3 reads CASSEATGVFVYGYTF. Written as DNA, the CDR3 is TGTGCCAGCAGTGAGGCAACAGGAGTTTTCGTATATGGCTACACCTTC. The V and J genes are TRBV6-1 and TRBJ1-2, with D possibly TRBD1 on 5 matching bases. Germline CDR1 is MNHNS and CDR2 is SASEGT. The V gene lost 3 bases and the J gene lost 5 bases, with 19 bases spanning the gap. This CDR3 region has 16 residues.

This clone was picked up a small number of times. V gene TRBV14 combines with J gene TRBJ1-3; D is perhaps TRBD1 (6 bases). Germline CDR1 and CDR2: SGHDN and FVKESK. The CDR3 has 16 amino acids. The V and J ends lost 3 bases and 3 bases respectively, with 15 bases between them. CDR3: CASSQGRGAGGNTIYF. CDR3 DNA sequence: TGTGCCAGCAGCCAGGGACGGGGGGCAGGTGGAAACACCATATATTTT.

This chain uses TRBV5-8 with TRBJ1-2, with a possible D match to TRBD1 (6 bases). The V end lost 2 bases, the J end lost 2 bases, and 16 bases lay between the germline ends. Looked up from germline, CDR1 is SGHTS and CDR2 is YDEGEE. The CDR3 has 16 residues. CDR3 sequence (DNA): TGTGCCAGCAGCTTTTCTCCGGGACACACGAACTATGGCTACACCTTC. It codes for CASSFSPGHTNYGYTF.

This chain links TRBV4-2 with TRBJ1-3; 7 bases line up with TRBD1. The CDR3 contains 14 residues. Germline V gives CDR1 LGHNA, CDR2 YNFKEQ. V trimming: 3 bases; J trimming: 4 bases; junction bases outside the gene matches: 3. In DNA form, the CDR3 reads TGTGCCAGCAGCCAGAGGGGGCTGGGAAACACCATATATTTT. Its protein product is CASSQRGLGNTIYF.

This chain joins TRBV24-1 and TRBJ2-2; D may be TRBD1 (5 bases). The V gene lost 10 bases and the J gene lost 2 bases, with 7 bases spanning the gap. The CDR3 has 12 amino acids. Germline CDR1 KGHDR, CDR2 SFDVKD. The CDR3 coding sequence is TGTGCCACACAGGAAAACACCGGGGAGCTGTTTTTT. This gives the protein CATQENTGELFF.